This TCR beta chain was observed in a study of T cell repertoires in cytomegalovirus infection. About the research overall: Use of recently identified HLA-C-restricted and well-studied HLA-B-restricted CMV epitopes was part of the study. It can be stated that public TCR beta signatures indicated CMV infection as well as a matching HLA type.

TCRdb redid the calling of the reads with MiXCR, one entry per CDR3 protein. The table records about 920,000 distinct CDR3 sequences, roughly 31% of them present only once. With regard to this clonotype: Its specificity is unknown.

Study results and limitations: Adding up the frequency of public TCR beta families identified people who carried CMV plus the relevant HLA. There were HLA-C-restricted CMV-specific TCR beta clonotypes dominating the ex vivo response.

The specimen comprised cultured CD8+ T cells from PBMCs, sampled from culture after CMV antigen stimulation. The TCR originated in a human donor in good health (CMV status not recorded). Some clones in this sample may be carry-over from other donors' samples.

Here the CDR3 DNA reads TGTGCCAGCAGCGGTAAGGGTTCGTCGGGAGAAAAACTGTTTTTT. Protein product: CASSGKGSSGEKLFF. The chain uses TRBV7-9 and TRBJ1-4, with unresolved D. The CDR3 spans 15 residues. Germline CDR1 and CDR2: SEHNR and FQNEAQ (reference sequence). The V gene lost 5 bases and the J gene lost 8 bases, with 18 bases spanning the gap.